These T cell receptor beta chains were read from a single sample in a study of blood T cell repertoires in COVID-19. Measured with immunoSEQ multiplex PCR; TCRdb has only the in-frame clones, and not every one. The table records 30,000 to 35,000 clones, roughly nine tenths of them present only once. The sequencing sample was made of peripheral blood. The receptors originated from an older man with acute or convalescent COVID-19. The CDR3 runs from the conserved cysteine through the conserved F or W. The D gene is left open where the match is weak. Only part of the rows carry a size: once, few, many, or a class if the clone is expanded.

abundance	j_gene	v_gene	d_gene	CDR3nt	CDR3aa
.	TRBJ1-4	TRBV29-1	TRBD1	TGCAGCGGTGGACAGGGAACTAATGAAAAACTGTTTTTT	CSGGQGTNEKLFF
.	TRBJ2-7	TRBV5-1	TRBD2	TGCGCCAGCAGCGTCGGAGCGGGATATACCTACGAGCAGTACTTC	CASSVGAGYTYEQYF
once	TRBJ2-7	TRBV20-1	.	TGCAGTGCTAGTCGGGGAGGACGCTACGAGCAGTACTTC	CSASRGGRYEQYF
.	TRBJ1-6	TRBV5-5	.	TGTGCCAGCAGCTCTTCAGTGAAGTTAAGCGGTTCACCCCTCCACTTT	CASSSSVKLSGSPLHF
.	TRBJ2-2	TRBV11-2	.	TGTGCCAGCAGCTTAGTAGGGGGTCATCCCGGGGAGCTGTTTTTT	CASSLVGGHPGELFF
.	TRBJ1-1	TRBV7-2	.	TGTGCCAGCAGCTTGACTCCGGTAATGAACACTGAAGCTTTCTTT	CASSLTPVMNTEAFF
.	TRBJ1-3	TRBV9	TRBD1	TGTGCCAGCAGCTCCGGGACAGGGGAGGCGAACACCATATATTTT	CASSSGTGEANTIYF
.	TRBJ2-5	TRBV6-5	TRBD1	TGTGCCAGCAGTTACGGCGGGACAGGCCAAGAGACCCAGTACTTC	CASSYGGTGQETQYF
.	TRBJ2-5	TRBV19	TRBD2	TGTGCCAGTAGTATTAGCCTAGCGGGAGTGGGAGAGACCCAGTACTTC	CASSISLAGVGETQYF
.	TRBJ2-7	TRBV7-9	TRBD1	TGTGCCAGCAGCGCCGCGACGTGGACAGGCCACGAGCAGTACTTC	CASSAATWTGHEQYF
.	TRBJ2-1	TRBV6-1	.	TGTGCCAGCAGTGAAGGGAGTAGCGGACCCTACAATGAGCAGTTCTTC	CASSEGSSGPYNEQFF
.	TRBJ2-2	TRBV10-1	.	TGCGCTTGGCCAGCGGCTACCGGGGAGCTGTTTTTT	CAWPAATGELFF
.	TRBJ1-6	TRBV3-1/TRBV3-2	.	TGTGCCAGCAGCCAAGATCGGGGGGGACCCCTCCACTTT	CASSQDRGGPLHF
.	TRBJ2-1	TRBV11-3	TRBD2	TGTGCCAGCAGCTTAGGGCTAGCGGAAAGCTCCTACAATGAGCAGTTCTTC	CASSLGLAESSYNEQFF
.	TRBJ1-5	TRBV28	TRBD1	TGTGCCAGCAGACGGACAGGGATTCAGCCCCAGCATTTT	CASRRTGIQPQHF
.	TRBJ1-4	TRBV9	.	TGTGCCAGCAACCAAGGTATTACGGGGGAAAAACTGTTTTTT	CASNQGITGEKLFF
.	TRBJ2-5	TRBV10-3	TRBD2	TGTGCCATCAGTGAGCTCAGGACTAGCGTGCATGACCAGTACTTC	CAISELRTSVHDQYF
.	TRBJ1-6	TRBV11-2	.	TGTGCCAGCAGCCCTGTCCCGTTTTCACCCCTCCACTTT	CASSPVPFSPLHF
once	TRBJ2-7	TRBV10-2	TRBD2	TGCGCCAGCAGGAGACGACTAGCGGGAGGGGAGCAGTACTTC	CASRRRLAGGEQYF
.	TRBJ1-2	TRBV11-2	TRBD1	TGTGCCAGCAGCTTAGGCTCGGGACAGGGTGATGGCTACACCTTC	CASSLGSGQGDGYTF